This T cell receptor beta chain came from a study of human T cells and chemical hapten exposure. The wider study: Sensitization used 2% DPC on roughly 2 cm by roughly 2 cm upper inner arm skin. Per-sample variation in TCR yield stemmed mainly from small pooled library volume differences. General observations from the study: The number of TCRs over 1 in 1000 frequency stayed unchanged after DPC.

Individual cDNA molecules each carried unique molecular identifiers attached by the library. TCRdb itself ran the RACE reads through MiXCR, one entry per CDR3 protein. This repertoire shows about 140,000 distinct CDR3 sequences, roughly 10% found once; its top ten account for 1.3% to 1.5%. As to time point: patch test 2, 6 weeks after DPC sensitization. Noted treatment: therapeutic diphenylcyclopropenone sensitization with weekly scalp DPC. A word on this clonotype: Antigen specificity is unknown.

Here the sequenced sample was whole blood, taken in connection with sensitization to the hapten diphenylcyclopropenone (DPC). This clonotype originated in a woman aged 45-59 years with alopecia areata. Some clones in this sample may be carry-over from other donors' samples.

CDR3 in DNA: TGTGCCAGCAGCTCCCGTTTAGACCCCTACGAGCAGTACTTC. Amino acid sequence: CASSSRLDPYEQYF. The chain couples TRBV5-5 to TRBJ2-7; D ambiguous. The CDR3 runs 14 residues. Trimming took 3 bases from V and 2 from J, leaving 12 bases between them. Per germline, CDR1 SGHKS and CDR2 YYEKEE (reference sequence).